A selection of T cell receptor beta chains follows, all from one sample in a study of cytomegalovirus exposure and HLA in healthy donors. Profiling relied on immunoSEQ multiplex PCR, and the TCRdb table lists in-frame clones only, not all of them. The sample contains 120,000 or so clones, 75% to 85% of which appear only once. Sequenced material: PBMCs. The receptors here all came from a man aged 25-45 years in good health and CMV-seropositive. Both conserved end residues are part of each CDR3. The D gene is left open where the match is weak. Rows may omit the clone size; those that give it use once, few, many or a size class.

V gene	clone size	D gene	J gene	CDR3 DNA	CDR3 protein
TRBV7-9	.	TRBD2	TRBJ2-7	TGTGCCAGCAGCCTGGGACTAGCGGGTCCTAATCCTTACGAGCAGTACTTC	CASSLGLAGPNPYEQYF
TRBV7-8	.	TRBD1	TRBJ2-1	TGTGCCAGCGCCCCGGGACAGGGTAACAATGAGCAGTTCTTC	CASAPGQGNNEQFF
TRBV6-1	.	.	TRBJ1-4	TGTGCCAGCAGTTCCCCTGGGAGTCCTGAAAAACTGTTTTTT	CASSSPGSPEKLFF
TRBV5-1	.	TRBD1	TRBJ2-5	TGCGCCAGCAGCGTATCAGGGGGCGGGGAGACCCAGTACTTC	CASSVSGGGETQYF
TRBV5-6	.	TRBD2	TRBJ2-3	TGTGCCAGCAGCCTAGGACTAGCGGGGGGCCGAGATACGCAGTATTTT	CASSLGLAGGRDTQYF
TRBV29-1	.	TRBD2	TRBJ2-7	TGCAGCGTCCAGACTAGCGGGGGGAACTACGAGCAGTACTTC	CSVQTSGGNYEQYF
TRBV29-1	.	.	TRBJ1-2	TGCAGCGCCCAGGCACTCGACACCGGGACATCCCCGTATGGCTACACCTTC	CSAQALDTGTSPYGYTF
TRBV5-1	.	TRBD1	TRBJ1-2	TGCGCCAGCAGCCCCACAGGGGAGAGCGGCTACACCTTC	CASSPTGESGYTF
TRBV27	.	.	TRBJ1-1	TGTGCCAGCAGCCAGTCGCTGAGGTTCCCTGAAGCTTTCTTT	CASSQSLRFPEAFF
TRBV7-9	.	TRBD1	TRBJ1-1	TGTGCCAGCAGCAGAAGGACAGGGGTCACTGAAGCTTTCTTT	CASSRRTGVTEAFF
TRBV6-6	.	.	TRBJ1-3	TGTGCCAGCTTCACCGGAGTCTCTGGAAACACCATATATTTT	CASFTGVSGNTIYF
TRBV5-1	few	.	TRBJ1-5	TGCGCCAGCAGCTTGGGATACAAAAGCAATCAGCCCCAGCATTTT	CASSLGYKSNQPQHF
TRBV6-1	.	.	TRBJ1-4	TGTGCCAGCAGTGAGGGACACGGGCCGACTAATGAAAAACTGTTTTTT	CASSEGHGPTNEKLFF
TRBV2	.	.	TRBJ1-1	TGTGCCAGCAGTGAAGCGTCGGGACAAAGGAACACTGAAGCTTTCTTT	CASSEASGQRNTEAFF
TRBV9	few	TRBD1	TRBJ2-7	TGTGCCAGCAGCGTAGCCCCCGCACAGGGGTACGAGCAGTACTTC	CASSVAPAQGYEQYF
TRBV30	few	.	TRBJ1-3	TGTGCCTGGAGTGTGAAGGCAGGGGCCGAAAACACCATATATTTT	CAWSVKAGAENTIYF
TRBV5-6	.	TRBD1	TRBJ1-5	TGTGCCAGCAGCTTTGGACAGGGGAATCAGCCCCAGCATTTT	CASSFGQGNQPQHF
TRBV9	.	.	TRBJ1-1	TGTGCCAGCAGCGTTGACCGAGGTACTGAAGCTTTCTTT	CASSVDRGTEAFF
TRBV7-9	once	.	TRBJ2-7	TGTGCCAGCAGCTTATCGACAGGACAGCTCTTAGGCGAGCAGTACTTC	CASSLSTGQLLGEQYF
TRBV2	.	.	TRBJ2-3	TGTGCCAGCAGTGCCAAGCGTCGTGGCACAGATACGCAGTATTTT	CASSAKRRGTDTQYF
TRBV5-1	.	.	TRBJ2-2	TGCGCCAGCAGCTTGACCCCTAACAGAATCGCGAACACCGGGGAGCTGTTTTTT	CASSLTPNRIANTGELFF
TRBV13	few	.	TRBJ1-2	TGTGCCAGCAGCTTAGGCCAGGAGGGTTACTATGGCTACACCTTC	CASSLGQEGYYGYTF
TRBV4-1	.	.	TRBJ2-1	TGCGCCAGCAGCGACGGGATCACGGTTGGGGAGCAGTTCTTC	CASSDGITVGEQFF
TRBV4-2	.	TRBD2	TRBJ2-3	TGTGCCAGCAGCCAAGAGAAGGCGGGGGTAATCACAGATACGCAGTATTTT	CASSQEKAGVITDTQYF
TRBV27	.	.	TRBJ2-6	TGTGCCAGCAGAGAACAGGGCTCTGGGGCCAACGTCCTGACTTTC	CASREQGSGANVLTF
TRBV10-1	once	TRBD1	TRBJ2-7	TGCGCCAGCTCTACGACAGGGGCGTCCGAGCAGTACTTC	CASSTTGASEQYF
TRBV13	few	.	TRBJ2-7	TGTGCCAGCAGCCCGGGACTTACCTACGAGCAGTACTTC	CASSPGLTYEQYF
TRBV4-2	.	TRBD2	TRBJ2-5	TGTGCCAGCAGCCCCAAAAGCGGGGATCAAGAGACCCAGTACTTC	CASSPKSGDQETQYF
TRBV18	once	.	TRBJ2-4	TGTGCCAGCTCACCAGTCAACAAAAACATTCAGTACTTC	CASSPVNKNIQYF
TRBV5-5	.	.	TRBJ2-5	TGTGCCAGCAGCTCGAGGGGGGGTCGGGAGACCCAGTACTTC	CASSSRGGRETQYF
TRBV19	.	.	TRBJ1-1	TGTGCCAGTACTAGGGAGTTAGGCACTGAAGCTTTCTTT	CASTRELGTEAFF
TRBV9	.	TRBD2	TRBJ2-3	TGTGCCAGCAGCGATATGACTAGCGGGCTCACAGATACGCAGTATTTT	CASSDMTSGLTDTQYF
TRBV5-3	.	TRBD1	TRBJ1-5	TGTGCCAGAAGCTACAGGGGGACGGAGAATCAGCCCCAGCATTTT	CARSYRGTENQPQHF
TRBV27	.	.	TRBJ1-1	TGTGCCAGCAGGTACGGGTTGAACACTGAAGCTTTCTTT	CASRYGLNTEAFF
TRBV4-1	.	.	TRBJ1-2	TGCGCCAGCAGCCAAGCCAGGGGAGTCTATGGCTACACCTTC	CASSQARGVYGYTF
TRBV6-5	once	.	TRBJ2-5	TGTGCCAGCAGCAAGAGGCTACAAGAGACCCAGTACTTC	CASSKRLQETQYF
TRBV15	.	TRBD1	TRBJ2-7	TGTGCCACCAGCAGAGACCAGGGACAGCAGTACGAGCAGTACTTC	CATSRDQGQQYEQYF
TRBV19	.	TRBD1	TRBJ1-1	TGTGCCAGTAGTGCCTTAGCATCGGGACAGGCGAACACTGAAGCTTTCTTT	CASSALASGQANTEAFF
TRBV2	.	.	TRBJ2-1	TGTGCCACCCATCGAGGGTCCTACAATGAGCAGTTCTTC	CATHRGSYNEQFF
TRBV5-1	.	TRBD2	TRBJ2-1	TGCGCCAGCAGCAAGGGGGGCGGGGGGGGTTCCTACAATGAGCAGTTCTTC	CASSKGGGGGSYNEQFF
TRBV19	.	TRBD1	TRBJ2-7	TGTGCCAGTAGTGCAGGACAGGGGGGCGGCCCCTACGAGCAGTACTTC	CASSAGQGGGPYEQYF
TRBV5-1	.	TRBD1	TRBJ1-3	TGCGCCAGCAGCCTGGGACAGGCTGGAAACACCATATATTTT	CASSLGQAGNTIYF
TRBV7-9	.	TRBD2	TRBJ2-3	TGTGCCAGCAGCTTACTTGACTCTAGCGGGGGCACAGATACGCAGTATTTT	CASSLLDSSGGTDTQYF
TRBV30	.	TRBD1	TRBJ1-2	TGTGCCTGGAGTCCGACAGGGGCTGACGGCTACACCTTC	CAWSPTGADGYTF
TRBV11-2	.	.	TRBJ2-7	TGTGCCAGCAGCTTGAGGAGGTCGAATGCCTACGAGCAGTACTTC	CASSLRRSNAYEQYF
TRBV30	.	.	TRBJ1-5	TGTGCCTGGAGTGTACGTCGGGAGCCCCAGCATTTT	CAWSVRREPQHF
TRBV9	once	TRBD2	TRBJ2-3	TGTGCCAGCAGCGTCTGGCGGGGGGGAGCAGATACGCAGTATTTT	CASSVWRGGADTQYF